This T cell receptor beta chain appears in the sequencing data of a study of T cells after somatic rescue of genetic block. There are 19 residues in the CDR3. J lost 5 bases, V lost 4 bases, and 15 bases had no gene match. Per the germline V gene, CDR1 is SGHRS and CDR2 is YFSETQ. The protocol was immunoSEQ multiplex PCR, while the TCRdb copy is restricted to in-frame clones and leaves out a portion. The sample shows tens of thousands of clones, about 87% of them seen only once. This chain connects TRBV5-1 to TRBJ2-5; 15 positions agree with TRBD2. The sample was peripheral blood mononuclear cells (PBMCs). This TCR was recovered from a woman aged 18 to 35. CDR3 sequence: CASSVGLAGGRLMLETQYF. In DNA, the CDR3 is TGCGCCAGCAGCGTGGGACTAGCGGGAGGCCGGTTAATGTTGGAGACCCAGTACTTC.